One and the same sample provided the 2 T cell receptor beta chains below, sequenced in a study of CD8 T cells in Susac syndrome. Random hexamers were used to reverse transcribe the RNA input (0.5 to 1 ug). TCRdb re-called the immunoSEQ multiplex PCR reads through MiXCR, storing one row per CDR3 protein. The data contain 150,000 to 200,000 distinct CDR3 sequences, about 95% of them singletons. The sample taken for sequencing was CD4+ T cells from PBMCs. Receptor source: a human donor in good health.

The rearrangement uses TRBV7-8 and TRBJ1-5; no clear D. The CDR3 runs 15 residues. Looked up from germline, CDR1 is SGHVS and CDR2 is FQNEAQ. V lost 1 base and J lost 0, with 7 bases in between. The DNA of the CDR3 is TGTGCCAGCAGCTTAGTGCGGAATAGCAATCAGCCCCAGCATTTT. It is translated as CASSLVRNSNQPQHF.

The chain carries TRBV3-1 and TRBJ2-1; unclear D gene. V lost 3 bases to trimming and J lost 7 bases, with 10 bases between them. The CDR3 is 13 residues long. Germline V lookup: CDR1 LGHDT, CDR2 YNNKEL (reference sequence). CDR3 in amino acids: CASSHDQRNEQFF. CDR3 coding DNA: TGTGCCAGCAGCCACGATCAGAGGAATGAGCAGTTCTTC.